A single sample gave rise to the 26 T cell receptor beta chains below, sequenced in a study of cytotoxic CD8 clonotypes in ibrutinib-treated CLL. The table came from immunoSEQ multiplex PCR; TCRdb's copy has only in-frame clones and leaves some out. The sample gives about 140,000 clones, less than 95% of which show up once; approximately 10% is in the top ten. Sequenced here: PBMCs, sampled after 12 months of ibrutinib treatment. These receptors all stem from a human donor with chronic lymphocytic leukemia.

The V call is TRBV18, the J call TRBJ1-3, with TRBD1 identical over 9 bases. The junction had 6 bases not matched to a gene; V was cut back by 6 bases and J by 6 bases. Germline V gene sequence: CDR1 KGHSH, CDR2 LQKENI. The CDR3 sequence is 14 residues long. This CDR3 reads CASSPGQGTNTIYF. DNA for the CDR3: TGTGCCAGCTCCCCGGGACAGGGCACAAACACCATATATTTT.

V and J are TRBV19 and TRBJ1-2, with D unresolved. The CDR3 is 15 residues long. Trimming took off 5 bases at V and 4 bases at J, with 17 bases between the two ends. The germline V gene encodes CDR1 LNHDA and CDR2 SQIVND (reference sequence). The CDR3, as DNA: TGTGCCAGTAGTTTTACGCCGGCCATTTCCTATGGCTACACCTTC. It specifies CASSFTPAISYGYTF.

For the CDR3, the DNA is TGTGCCAGCAGCGCCGACGGGACAGGGTCTTACAATGAGCAGTTCTTC. It specifies CASSADGTGSYNEQFF. The rearrangement uses TRBV7-2 and TRBJ2-1; 9 nucleotides line up with TRBD1. This CDR3 contains 16 residues. V shed 5 bases and J 4 bases; nucleotides not matched to a gene: 9. The germline V gene has CDR1 SGHTA and CDR2 FQGNSA.

The chain carries TRBV5-4 and TRBJ2-1; D possibly uses TRBD1 or TRBD2 (5 bases each). The CDR3 is 15 residues long. V was cut by 3 bases and J by 6 bases, with 16 bases left in between. Germline V gene data show CDR1 as SGHNT and CDR2 as YYREEE (reference sequence). The CDR3 here is CASSYRDPKLNEQFF. CDR3 in DNA: TGTGCCAGCAGCTACCGGGACCCAAAACTCAATGAGCAGTTCTTC.

This rearrangement joins TRBV4-2 to TRBJ1-5; D possibly corresponds to TRBD1 (6 bases). CDR3 length equals 17 residues. Trimming took off 0 bases at V and 4 bases at J, with 16 bases between the two ends. Germline CDR1 is LGHNA and CDR2 is YNFKEQ. The CDR3 region has the DNA TGTGCCAGCAGCCAAGAGGTGGCGTACAGGGATAATCAGCCCCAGCATTTT. Amino acid sequence: CASSQEVAYRDNQPQHF.

The V gene is TRBV6-5, the J gene TRBJ1-4; no definite D call. The CDR3 extends over 14 amino acids. V shed 2 bases and J shed 8 bases, with 12 bases lying between them. Germline values: CDR1 MNHEY, CDR2 SVGAGI. The CDR3 DNA sequence: TGTGCCAGCAGTTACGATATCGATGGCGAAAAACTGTTTTTT. Its protein product is CASSYDIDGEKLFF.

This clone was seen just once. This chain joins TRBV9 and TRBJ2-1; 7 nucleotides line up with TRBD2. V lost 0 bases, J lost 5 bases, and 11 bases stayed unmatched. Germline loops: CDR1 SGDLS, CDR2 YYNGEE. The CDR3 sequence is 17 residues long. In nucleotides, the CDR3 is TGTGCCAGCAGCGTAGAATGGGGCGGGAGAGGGGACAATGAGCAGTTCTTC. This encodes CASSVEWGGRGDNEQFF.

The CDR3 loop reads CASSSTTEENQPQHF. CDR3 DNA: TGTGCCAGCAGCTCAACGACAGAGGAAAATCAGCCCCAGCATTTT. The chain joins TRBV7-2 to TRBJ1-5, with D perhaps TRBD1 (5 bases). CDR3 size: 15 residues. Looked up from germline, CDR1 is SGHTA and CDR2 is FQGNSA. Trimming left V 4 bases short and J 4 bases short, with 14 bases between.

CDR3 in amino acids: CASTENGARAYGYTF. CDR3 DNA sequence: TGTGCCAGCACCGAAAACGGGGCCAGGGCCTATGGCTACACCTTC. The chain joins TRBV28 to TRBJ1-2; tentatively, D is TRBD1 (5 bases). Germline CDR1 MDHEN, CDR2 SYDVKM. V gave up 7 bases and J gave up 4 bases, with 19 bases separating them. The CDR3 has 15 amino acids.

The V call is TRBV16, the J call TRBJ1-5, with D perhaps matching TRBD1 (6 bases). The V and J ends lost 2 bases and 6 bases respectively, with 11 bases between them. The germline CDR1 and CDR2 sequences are KGHSY and FQNENV. CDR3 length: 14 amino acids. The CDR3 DNA follows: TGTGCCAGCAGCCAAGGGACATTTGGTCAGCCCCAGCATTTT. It is translated as CASSQGTFGQPQHF.

CDR3 amino acids: CASSPGDRGGSTDTQYF. As DNA, the CDR3 is TGTGCCAGCAGCCCGGGGGACAGGGGAGGGAGCACAGATACGCAGTATTTT. The chain carries TRBV11-2 and TRBJ2-3; 10 positions match TRBD1. Germline V gene sequence: CDR1 SGHAT, CDR2 FQNNGV. J gave up 0 bases and V 5 bases, and 8 bases lay outside the gene matches. The CDR3 sequence is 17 residues long.

J is TRBJ2-7 and V is TRBV5-1; TRBD2 matches 14 bases. The CDR3 consists of 17 residues. V gave up 3 bases and J gave up 7 bases; unmatched junction bases: 12. Germline values: CDR1 SGHRS, CDR2 YFSETQ. Written as DNA, the CDR3 is TGCGCCAGCAGCTCGCCACCTGGGACTAGCGGGAGAGGTGAGCAGTACTTC. Residues: CASSSPPGTSGRGEQYF.

The genes are TRBV6-5 and TRBJ1-2; 7 bases agree with TRBD1. The V gene end was trimmed by 4 bases and the J gene end by 5 bases; junction bases not matched to a gene: 4. This CDR3 contains 13 residues. Germline values: CDR1 MNHEY, CDR2 SVGAGI. CDR3: CASSFGQEYGYTF. As DNA, the CDR3 is TGTGCCAGCAGTTTCGGACAGGAGTATGGCTACACCTTC.

The chain carries TRBV5-1 and TRBJ1-4; D call uncertain. Germline CDR1 reads SGHRS; CDR2 reads YFSETQ. Trimming left V 1 base short and J 8 bases short, with 9 bases between. The CDR3 covers 13 residues. The CDR3 protein is CASSLSEGEKLFF. CDR3 DNA: TGCGCCAGCAGCTTGTCTGAGGGAGAAAAACTGTTTTTT.

The genes are TRBV18 and TRBJ1-5; weak D call: TRBD1 (5 bases). The germline gives CDR1 KGHSH, CDR2 LQKENI. V lost 5 bases to trimming and J lost 6 bases, with 17 bases between them. The CDR3 runs 15 residues. In nucleotides, the CDR3 is TGTGCCAGCTCAACCTCAGACGGGACGGGTCAGCCCCAGCATTTT. Amino acids: CASSTSDGTGQPQHF.

This clone was seen just once. The chain is built from TRBV5-8 and TRBJ2-3; D might be TRBD1 or TRBD2, each matching 5 bases. V lost 7 bases, J lost 1 base, and 10 bases lay in between. The CDR3 has 13 amino acids. The germline CDR1 and CDR2 sequences are SGHTS and YDEGEE. The CDR3 sequence is CASPRDGTDTQYF. CDR3 DNA: TGTGCCAGCCCAAGGGACGGCACAGATACGCAGTATTTT.

The rearrangement joins TRBV30 to TRBJ2-7, with 11 bases that match TRBD2. The V segment lost 7 bases and the J segment 3 bases; nucleotides outside the gene matches: 5. From germline, CDR1 is GTSNPN and CDR2 SVGIG (reference sequence). The CDR3 loop spans 13 amino acids. The CDR3 is CASRTSGFYEQYF. The DNA of the CDR3 is TGTGCCTCAAGGACTAGCGGGTTCTACGAGCAGTACTTC.

J is TRBJ2-7 and V is TRBV4-1; D is unresolved. Trimming cost V 4 bases and J 3 bases, with 10 bases left between them. CDR1 and CDR2 from the germline V gene are MGHRA and YSYEKL. This CDR3 spans 13 amino acids. In DNA, the CDR3 is TGCGCCAGCAGCCTGAATGGGGACTACGAGCAGTACTTC. As protein: CASSLNGDYEQYF.

The V gene is TRBV28, the J gene TRBJ2-2, with D hard to call. The V gene lost 3 bases and the J gene lost 3 bases, with 2 bases spanning the gap. This CDR3 spans 12 amino acids. The V gene's germline CDR1 is MDHEN and CDR2 SYDVKM. The CDR3 reads CASSFDTGELFF. CDR3 coding DNA: TGTGCCAGCAGTTTCGACACCGGGGAGCTGTTTTTT.

The chain uses TRBV7-2 and TRBJ1-3; no clear D gene. This CDR3 spans 16 amino acids. Trimming pared 6 bases from V and 2 bases from J, leaving 17 bases between. Germline V lookup: CDR1 SGHTA, CDR2 FQGNSA. This CDR3 reads CASSPFVAPTGNTIYF. CDR3 nucleotide sequence: TGTGCCAGCAGTCCTTTTGTGGCGCCAACTGGAAACACCATATATTTT.

The chain joins TRBV9 to TRBJ2-7, with TRBD2 matching 14 bases. The trim removed 2 bases at V and 6 bases at J, leaving 19 bases unmatched. The CDR3 is made up of 20 amino acids. Germline-derived CDR1 and CDR2 are SGDLS and YYNGEE. CDR3 in amino acids: CASSVGTSGGTLELAAEQYF. CDR3 DNA sequence: TGTGCCAGCAGCGTGGGGACTAGCGGGGGAACCCTCGAGCTCGCTGCCGAGCAGTACTTC.

The chain is built from TRBV9 and TRBJ1-2; unclear D gene. In germline, CDR1 is SGDLS, CDR2 YYNGEE. This CDR3 has 12 amino acids. V was clipped by 7 bases and J by 0 bases, with 7 bases between them. The CDR3 region is CASERSNYGYTF. CDR3 bases: TGTGCCAGCGAGAGGTCTAACTATGGCTACACCTTC.

The rearrangement uses TRBV2 and TRBJ1-2; the D is unclear. The CDR3 sequence is 12 residues long. Germline V gene lookup returns CDR1 SNHLY and CDR2 FYNNEI. V was pared by 3 bases and J by 4 bases, with 6 bases between. The chain's CDR3 is CASSDAFYGYTF. CDR3 nucleotide sequence: TGTGCCAGCAGTGACGCTTTCTATGGCTACACCTTC.

The sample holds one count of this clone. This chain connects TRBV5-1 to TRBJ2-1; 7 bases are a match to TRBD1. Trimming at V came to 4 bases and at J to 7 bases, leaving 8 bases not matched to a gene. This CDR3 comprises 14 residues. Germline CDR1 SGHRS, CDR2 YFSETQ. The CDR3 DNA reads TGCGCCAGCAGCATCAACGTACAGGGGAATGAGCAGTTCTTC. This translates into CASSINVQGNEQFF.

Details on this clone: In the same sample, other DNA sequences code for this CDR3. The rearrangement joins TRBV27 to TRBJ2-7; TRBD2 is a possible D gene (5 bases). This CDR3 spans 12 amino acids. The germline V gene has CDR1 MNHEY and CDR2 SMNVEV (reference sequence). Between the trimmed V and J ends, which lost 9 bases and 3 bases, there was a span of 12 bases. DNA for the CDR3: TGTGCCAGTAGCGCTAGTAGCTACGAGCAGTACTTC. Its translation is CASSASSYEQYF.

The V gene is TRBV19, the J gene TRBJ1-5; a possible D gene is TRBD1 (6 bases). This CDR3 is 14 amino acids long. Germline V gene lookup returns CDR1 LNHDA and CDR2 SQIVND (reference sequence). Trimming took 7 bases from V and 4 from J, leaving 14 bases between them. The CDR3 here is CASNYGGLNQPQHF. The CDR3 DNA sequence: TGTGCCAGTAATTACGGGGGGCTGAATCAGCCCCAGCATTTT.